The 4 T cell receptor beta chains presented below share a single source sample, sequenced in a study of long-term antiretroviral therapy in people with HIV (dated by TCRdb to between 2021 and 2022). The immunoSEQ hsTCRB v3.0 assay was used at survey level resolution to sequence the TRB variable region. As stored in TCRdb, this immuneACCESS dataset retains in-frame rearrangements with V and J assigned. A fraction of the clones does not appear; measured against another copy, unresolved V genes explain less than half of the discrepancy, and the remainder lacks a known reason. The sample table holds more than 20,000 clones, of which around four fifths were seen once. 3% to 4% of the sample lies in the top ten. The sample here was unsorted PBMCs, taken roughly 4 years after starting antiretroviral therapy. These receptors all come from a man aged 18-30 years with HIV.

V and J are TRBV5-8 and TRBJ2-3; D gene uncertain. The CDR3 totals 13 residues. V was pared by 0 bases and J by 1 base, with 3 bases between. Germline CDR1 reads SGHTS; CDR2 reads YDEGEE. The CDR3 region has the DNA TGTGCCAGCAGCTTGGCGGGCACAGATACGCAGTATTTT. Amino acid sequence: CASSLAGTDTQYF.

The chain uses TRBV5-1 and TRBJ2-4; 7 positions match TRBD1. Trimming took 0 bases from V and 14 from J; bases not matched to a gene: 11. Germline-derived CDR1 and CDR2 are SGHRS and YFSETQ. This CDR3 region has 14 residues. The CDR3 DNA sequence: TGCGCCAGCAGCTTGGCCCCCGGGGACAGAATTGAGTACTTC. Translated: CASSLAPGDRIEYF.

This clone showed up just a few times. The chain couples TRBV18 to TRBJ1-6; D remains ambiguous. This CDR3 comprises 14 residues. V was cut by 0 bases and J by 7 bases, with 7 bases left in between. CDR1 KGHSH and CDR2 LQKENI come from the germline V gene. CDR3 bases: TGTGCCAGCTCACCACCGCCCTCGAATTCACCCCTCCACTTT. Translating it yields CASSPPPSNSPLHF. The whole variable domain, remainder taken from reference TRBV18 and TRBJ1-6, is NAGVMQNPRHLVRRRGQEARLRCSPMKGHSHVYWYRQLPEEGLKFMVYLQKENIIDESGMPKERFSAEFPKEGPSILRIQQVVRGDSAAYFCASSPPPSNSPLHFGNGTRLTVT.

The chain carries TRBV4-2 and TRBJ1-1; D not resolved. The CDR3 spans 14 residues. Germline assignment: CDR1 LGHNA and CDR2 YNFKEQ. Trimming removed 4 bases at V and 6 bases at J, with 15 bases between. The CDR3 DNA sequence: TGTGCCAGCAGCCGGGGTTCACTGAATGCTGAAGCTTTCTTT. Translated: CASSRGSLNAEAFF.